These T cell receptor beta chains were read from a single sample in a study of cytomegalovirus exposure and HLA in healthy donors. The table came from immunoSEQ multiplex PCR; TCRdb's copy has only in-frame clones and leaves some out. Here the sample spans around 150,000 clones, 70% to 80% being singletons. The specimen sequenced was PBMCs. The receptors were gathered from a human donor in good health. Both conserved end residues are part of each CDR3. A D gene is named only where the DNA matches it firmly. Rows may omit the clone size; those that give it use once, few, many or a size class.

abundance,v_gene,j_gene,d_gene,CDR3aa,CDR3nt
.,TRBV4-3,TRBJ2-7,.,CASSPGECREQYF,TGCGCCAGCAGCCCCGGAGAGTGCCGCGAGCAGTACTTC
.,TRBV7-7,TRBJ2-2,.,CASSFDRTGELFF,TGTGCCAGCAGCTTCGACAGAACCGGGGAGCTGTTTTTT
.,TRBV28,TRBJ2-1,TRBD2,CASSVAGVINNEQFF,TGTGCCAGCAGTGTAGCGGGGGTGATCAACAATGAGCAGTTCTTC
.,TRBV7-9,TRBJ1-2,TRBD1,CASSPSGDRVEGYTF,TGTGCCAGCAGCCCATCAGGTGACAGGGTGGAGGGCTACACCTTC
.,TRBV9,TRBJ2-7,TRBD2,CASSALAGGQQYF,TGTGCCAGCAGCGCACTAGCGGGAGGGCAGCAGTACTTC
once,TRBV5-4,TRBJ2-7,TRBD2,CASSLHSSGMTYEQYF,TGTGCCAGCAGCCTCCACTCTAGCGGGATGACATACGAGCAGTACTTC
.,TRBV7-9,TRBJ1-2,.,CASSSPFNGYTF,TGTGCCAGCAGCTCCCCTTTTAATGGCTACACCTTC
.,TRBV7-2,TRBJ1-3,TRBD1,CASRPSPGGDGNTIYF,TGTGCCAGCAGACCCTCGCCAGGGGGCGATGGAAACACCATATATTTT
once,TRBV19,TRBJ1-1,.,CASSYLGKNTEAFF,TGTGCCAGTAGTTACCTCGGGAAAAACACTGAAGCTTTCTTT
.,TRBV19,TRBJ1-2,.,CASSIMGGVPNYGYTF,TGTGCCAGTAGTATAATGGGAGGGGTGCCAAACTATGGCTACACCTTC
.,TRBV19,TRBJ1-5,TRBD1,CASSSQTGQVINQPQHF,TGTGCCAGTAGTAGTCAGACGGGACAGGTGATCAATCAGCCCCAGCATTTT
.,TRBV5-1,TRBJ1-2,.,CASSLEAGPNYGYTF,TGCGCCAGCAGCTTGGAGGCGGGCCCTAACTATGGCTACACCTTC
.,TRBV18,TRBJ1-2,.,CASSPPDRPYGYTF,TGTGCCAGCTCACCACCTGACAGGCCATATGGCTACACCTTC
.,TRBV6-1,TRBJ2-7,.,CASREQGQAYEQYF,TGTGCCAGCAGGGAACAGGGTCAGGCCTACGAGCAGTACTTC
.,TRBV6-5,TRBJ2-5,TRBD1,CASSHDRAQGETQYF,TGTGCCAGCAGCCACGACAGGGCCCAGGGAGAGACCCAGTACTTC
.,TRBV28,TRBJ1-4,TRBD1,CASSPNDGSRGQLFF,TGTGCCAGCAGTCCTAATGACGGCTCGAGGGGGCAACTGTTTTTT
.,TRBV18,TRBJ1-1,.,CASSRGGGEVTEAFF,TGTGCCAGCTCCCGCGGCGGGGGGGAGGTCACTGAAGCTTTCTTT
once,TRBV6-5,TRBJ1-4,.,CASSGRGANEKLFF,TGTGCCAGCTCGGGGCGGGGGGCTAATGAAAAACTGTTTTTT
.,TRBV18,TRBJ1-2,TRBD1,CASSPKTGGWAPNYGYTF,TGTGCCAGCTCACCAAAAACAGGGGGCTGGGCACCAAACTATGGCTACACCTTC
.,TRBV7-9,TRBJ1-1,.,CASSLAKVSGEAFF,TGTGCCAGCAGCTTAGCAAAGGTTTCGGGTGAAGCTTTCTTT
.,TRBV6-5,TRBJ2-7,.,CASRSSGPSYEQYF,TGTGCCAGCAGATCAAGCGGGCCATCCTACGAGCAGTACTTC
.,TRBV27,TRBJ1-2,.,CASSLFGRDYGYTF,TGTGCCAGCAGTTTATTCGGGAGGGACTATGGCTACACCTTC
.,TRBV27,TRBJ1-6,.,CASSFGSSYNSPLHF,TGTGCCAGCAGTTTTGGGAGCTCCTATAATTCACCCCTCCACTTT
.,TRBV6-1,TRBJ2-7,TRBD1,CASSEFEGTDPYEQYF,TGTGCCAGCAGTGAATTCGAAGGGACAGACCCGTACGAGCAGTACTTC
once,TRBV27,TRBJ2-1,.,CASRPRAASSSYNEQFF,TGTGCCAGCAGACCCAGGGCGGCTTCGAGCTCCTACAATGAGCAGTTCTTC
few,TRBV9,TRBJ1-1,TRBD1,CASNPGQPLEAFF,TGTGCCAGCAACCCGGGACAGCCTCTCGAAGCTTTCTTT
.,TRBV14,TRBJ2-7,.,CASSQSLVRGYEQYF,TGTGCCAGCAGCCAAAGTCTGGTGCGGGGCTACGAGCAGTACTTC
once,TRBV6-1,TRBJ2-7,.,CASITGQGYEQYF,TGTGCCAGCATCACAGGGCAGGGTTACGAGCAGTACTTC
.,TRBV9,TRBJ2-1,.,CASTRTVTGNEQFF,TGTGCCAGCACCCGGACAGTGACCGGCAATGAGCAGTTCTTC
.,TRBV6-6,TRBJ1-1,TRBD1,CASSRGTDTEAFF,TGTGCCAGCAGTAGGGGGACAGACACTGAAGCTTTCTTT
.,TRBV6-6,TRBJ2-2,.,CASSYGVGINTGELFF,TGTGCCAGCAGTTACGGAGTCGGTATAAACACCGGGGAGCTGTTTTTT
.,TRBV7-9,TRBJ2-1,TRBD2,CASSQFSGAYNEQFF,TGTGCCAGCAGCCAATTTAGCGGGGCATACAATGAGCAGTTCTTC
.,TRBV19,TRBJ1-5,.,CAKTGHPNQPQHF,TGTGCCAAAACAGGACACCCCAATCAGCCCCAGCATTTT
.,TRBV29-1,TRBJ2-7,TRBD1,CSVEVGTGVTYEQYF,TGCAGCGTTGAAGTCGGGACAGGGGTAACCTACGAGCAGTACTTC
.,TRBV15,TRBJ2-1,TRBD2,CATSRAGTSLGREQFF,TGTGCCACCAGCAGAGCCGGGACTAGCCTTGGTCGTGAGCAGTTCTTC
.,TRBV5-1,TRBJ2-2,.,CASNIGGNTGELFF,TGCGCCAGCAATATAGGGGGAAACACCGGGGAGCTGTTTTTT
.,TRBV7-2,TRBJ2-1,.,CASSSSSVYNEQFF,TGTGCCAGCAGCTCGTCTAGCGTGTACAATGAGCAGTTCTTC
.,TRBV7-9,TRBJ1-2,.,CASSLGANYGYTF,TGTGCCAGCAGCTTAGGAGCTAACTATGGCTACACCTTC
.,TRBV11-3,TRBJ2-1,.,CASSLSGRANEQFF,TGTGCCAGCAGCTTGAGCGGGCGAGCCAATGAGCAGTTCTTC
.,TRBV4-2,TRBJ2-3,TRBD1,CASSPRDRGQSDTQYF,TGTGCCAGCAGCCCCCGGGACAGGGGGCAATCAGATACGCAGTATTTT
.,TRBV5-5,TRBJ2-7,.,CASSFSTYEQYF,TGTGCCAGCAGTTTTTCCACCTACGAGCAGTACTTC
.,TRBV5-5,TRBJ1-1,TRBD1,CASSEMRGLRDTEAFF,TGTGCCAGCAGCGAGATGAGGGGGCTAAGGGACACTGAAGCTTTCTTT
few,TRBV27,TRBJ2-7,TRBD2,CASSLTGTSGPLSSYEQYF,TGTGCCAGCAGTCTCACCGGGACTAGCGGACCCCTAAGCTCCTACGAGCAGTACTTC
.,TRBV28,TRBJ1-2,.,CASSLELVANYGYTF,TGTGCCAGCAGTTTAGAGCTCGTGGCTAACTATGGCTACACCTTC
.,TRBV5-6,TRBJ1-6,.,CASSSLLVNFDSPLHF,TGTGCCAGCAGCTCATTGCTAGTGAATTTCGATTCACCCCTCCACTTT
.,TRBV7-8,TRBJ2-7,.,CASTQRRGSPYYEQYF,TGTGCCAGCACCCAGCGGAGGGGTTCACCCTACTACGAGCAGTACTTC
.,TRBV5-6,TRBJ1-2,TRBD1,CASSSGLRTGWNYGYTF,TGTGCCAGCAGCTCGGGTCTGAGGACAGGGTGGAACTATGGCTACACCTTC
.,TRBV18,TRBJ2-7,.,CASSHRLAAYSYEQYF,TGTGCCAGCTCCCATCGATTAGCGGCTTACTCCTACGAGCAGTACTTC
few,TRBV6-4,TRBJ2-1,TRBD2,CASKSSGANEQFF,TGTGCCAGCAAATCTAGCGGGGCTAATGAGCAGTTCTTC
.,TRBV30,TRBJ2-5,TRBD2,CAWASGGFQETQYF,TGTGCCTGGGCTAGCGGGGGGTTCCAAGAGACCCAGTACTTC
.,TRBV6-1,TRBJ1-5,.,CASSFYREGNQPQHF,TGTGCCAGCAGCTTTTACAGGGAAGGCAATCAGCCCCAGCATTTT
once,TRBV10-3,TRBJ1-4,.,CAISELFAAGEKLFF,TGTGCCATCAGTGAGCTTTTCGCGGCAGGGGAAAAACTGTTTTTT
.,TRBV5-1,TRBJ2-5,TRBD2,CASSPGGAQETQYF,TGCGCCAGCAGCCCCGGGGGGGCACAAGAGACCCAGTACTTC
.,TRBV14,TRBJ2-7,.,CASSAGNYEQYF,TGTGCCAGCAGCGCAGGGAACTACGAGCAGTACTTC
few,TRBV6-1,TRBJ1-1,.,CASSVGGNTEAFF,TGTGCCAGCAGTGTCGGGGGGAACACTGAAGCTTTCTTT
few,TRBV30,TRBJ1-1,TRBD1,CAWSAVQGEAFF,TGTGCCTGGAGTGCCGTGCAGGGGGAGGCTTTCTTT
.,TRBV28,TRBJ1-6,.,CASSSRQGTYNSPLHF,TGTGCCAGCAGTTCAAGGCAGGGGACCTATAATTCACCCCTCCACTTT